This paragraph covers one TCR beta chain sequence. Its target is unknown. Trimming at V came to 6 bases and at J to 2 bases, leaving 4 bases not matched to a gene. There are 14 residues in the CDR3. Germline V lookup: CDR1 SEHNR, CDR2 FQNEAQ (reference sequence). The sample is drawn from a study of blood T cells in healthy people across ages. On the study more broadly: The capture of about one barcoded beta molecule per two T cells was achieved by template switching.

Using a J-beta primer mix together with a sample-barcoded 5' primer, a second PCR was run for roughly 7 to 12 cycles. TCRdb re-analysed the 5' RACE reads in MiXCR, keeping a single row per CDR3 protein. The top ten hold around a sixth of the sample, which has 450,000 to 700,000 distinct CDR3 sequences, 25% to 30% seen once. Whole-study findings and limits: Older age went with lower TCR beta diversity per million T cells, in a roughly linear way.

This TCR was recovered from a woman in her sixties or seventies in good health. The V call is TRBV7-9, the J call TRBJ2-5; 9 bases fit TRBD2. The material sequenced was blood. CDR3 DNA sequence: TGTGCCAGCAGAGCAGCGGGGGGACAAGAGACCCAGTACTTC. Amino acid sequence: CASRAAGGQETQYF.